The 14 T cell receptor beta chains below all came from one sample that was sequenced in a study of T-cell memory formation after mild COVID-19. TCRdb analysed the 5' RACE reads with MiXCR anew, one entry per CDR3 protein. The repertoire consists of 40,000 to 60,000 distinct CDR3 sequences, with 27% occurring once and the leading ten covering about 41%. Sequenced material: PBMCs or a T cell subset sorted from them (not recorded which). The receptor set was obtained from a man between 18 and 29 years old who had mild COVID-19 (a few samples of this study predate the infection). Cell type and time point are not known.

This clonotype was counted many times. This rearrangement joins TRBV20-1 to TRBJ2-3; perhaps D is TRBD1 or TRBD2 (5 bases each). This CDR3 region has 14 residues. V lost 3 bases and J lost 4, with 14 bases in between. Germline CDR1 is DFQATT and CDR2 is SNEGSKA (reference sequence). The CDR3 loop reads CSASGTPGPDTQYF. CDR3 coding DNA: TGCAGTGCTAGTGGGACCCCCGGCCCAGATACGCAGTATTTT.

The chain recombines TRBV19 with TRBJ1-1; a weak D match, TRBD1 (5 bases). Between the trimmed V and J ends, which lost 9 bases and 6 bases, there was a span of 8 bases. Germline V gives CDR1 LNHDA, CDR2 SQIVND (reference sequence). CDR3 length: 10 amino acids. CDR3 region: CASGGAEAFF. In DNA, the CDR3 is TGTGCCAGCGGGGGGGCTGAAGCTTTCTTT.

In regard to this clonotype: Germline and junction disagree at one end, which may indicate a read error. The V call is TRBV12-3 or TRBV12-4, the J call TRBJ2-2; D perhaps matches TRBD2 (6 bases). CDR3 size: 14 residues. CDR3 loop: CASSLGTTTGEMFF. For the CDR3, the DNA is TGTGCCAGCAGTTTAGGGACTACGACCGGGGAGATGTTTTTT.

The CDR3 DNA reads as TGTGCCAGCAGCCCCCGGACTAGCGGGGCACAAGAGACCCAGTACTTC. Protein sequence: CASSPRTSGAQETQYF. The chain couples TRBV13 to TRBJ2-5, with 12 bases fitting TRBD2. CDR3 size: 16 residues. Germline V gives CDR1 PRHDT, CDR2 FYEKMQ (reference sequence). V shed 5 bases, J shed 2 bases, and the junction held 6 bases outside the gene matches.

This chain joins TRBV7-9 and TRBJ2-7; D not resolved. V lost 5 bases to trimming and J lost 5 bases, with 10 bases between them. Germline V gene sequence: CDR1 SEHNR, CDR2 FQNEAQ (reference sequence). The CDR3 is made up of 12 amino acids. The chain's CDR3 is CASSAQNNEQYF. In DNA form, the CDR3 reads TGTGCCAGCAGCGCCCAGAATAACGAGCAGTACTTC. Variable domain in full (rest from reference TRBV7-9 and TRBJ2-7): DTGVSQNPRHKITKRGQNVTFRCDPISEHNRLYWYRQTLGQGPEFLTYFQNEAQLEKSRLLSDRFSAERPKGSFSTLEIQRTEQGDSAMYLCASSAQNNEQYFGPGTRLTVT.

About this clonotype: The junction departs from germline at one end; a sequencing error may be responsible. The chain has TRBV7-6 and TRBJ2-7; D is tentatively TRBD1 or TRBD2 (5 bases each). The CDR3 runs to 12 residues. From germline, CDR1 is SGHVS and CDR2 FNYEAQ. In nucleotides, the CDR3 is TGTGCCAGCAGCTTAGACGGGGACGAGAAGTACTTC. Residues: CASSLDGDEKYF.

There are a few counts of this clonotype. The chain employs TRBV14 and TRBJ2-5, with TRBD1 identical over 8 bases. Trimming cost V 2 bases and J 4 bases; bases outside gene matches: 6. CDR3 length: 15 amino acids. Germline V gene data show CDR1 as SGHDN and CDR2 as FVKESK. CDR3 in amino acids: CASSQLAGQGETQYF. The CDR3 nucleotides are TGTGCCAGCAGCCAACTCGCCGGACAGGGAGAGACCCAGTACTTC.

This clonotype was detected a few times. The V and J genes are TRBV12-3 or TRBV12-4 and TRBJ2-2; TRBD1 aligns across 7 bases. The CDR3 totals 15 residues. V trimming: 9 bases; J trimming: 2 bases; junction bases outside the gene matches: 9. The CDR3 loop is CASYRTGANTGELFF. CDR3 DNA: TGTGCCAGTTACCGCACAGGGGCCAACACCGGGGAGCTGTTTTTT.

This clonotype was seen just once. V is TRBV12-3 or TRBV12-4 and J is TRBJ1-2; D remains ambiguous. Trimming took 5 bases from V and 7 from J, leaving 17 bases between them. This CDR3 region has 14 residues. CDR3 region: CASSPIGQESGYTF. The CDR3 nucleotides are TGTGCCAGCAGTCCTATAGGGCAGGAAAGTGGCTACACCTTC.

The rearrangement links TRBV27 to TRBJ2-6; 9 bases are shared with TRBD1. Germline lookup yields CDR1 MNHEY and CDR2 SMNVEV (reference sequence). The V gene end was trimmed by 2 bases and the J gene end by 0 bases; junction bases not matched to a gene: 8. This CDR3 contains 19 residues. CDR3 region: CASSLSPGQGSSGANVLTF. As DNA, the CDR3 is TGTGCCAGCAGTTTAAGTCCGGGACAGGGCTCCTCTGGGGCCAACGTCCTGACTTTC. Combining the CDR3 with reference TRBV27 and TRBJ2-6 gives the whole variable domain EAQVTQNPRYLITVTGKKLTVTCSQNMNHEYMSWYRQDPGLGLRQIYYSMNVEVTDKGDVPEGYKVSRKEKRNFPLILESPSPNQTSLYFCASSLSPGQGSSGANVLTFGAGSRLTVL.

The V gene is TRBV12-3 or TRBV12-4, the J gene TRBJ2-1; D ambiguous. This CDR3 spans 11 amino acids. V was cut by 4 bases and J by 15 bases, with 13 bases left in between. The CDR3 reads CASSSPSKRFF. The DNA of the CDR3 is TGTGCCAGCAGTTCCCCTAGTAAGCGGTTCTTC.

This clonotype was detected only a few times. The chain joins TRBV5-1 to TRBJ2-3; 9 bases map to TRBD1. Germline CDR1 SGHRS, CDR2 YFSETQ. Unmatched junction bases numbered 9, after V lost 4 bases and J lost 3 bases. This CDR3 spans 16 amino acids. The CDR3 is CASSSPPGQGTDTQYF. The DNA for the CDR3 is TGCGCCAGCAGCAGTCCACCGGGACAGGGAACAGATACGCAGTATTTT.

This clonotype has ten or more counts. The V gene is TRBV6-2 or TRBV6-3, the J gene TRBJ2-3, with D hard to call. The V gene's germline CDR1 is MNHEY and CDR2 SVGEGT. Trimming stripped 0 bases from V and 0 bases from J, with 4 bases between. The CDR3 spans 14 residues. CDR3 DNA sequence: TGTGCCAGCAGTTACTCGACTAGCACAGATACGCAGTATTTT. It yields the protein CASSYSTSTDTQYF.

This clonotype appeared a few times. The chain is built from TRBV6-2 or TRBV6-3 and TRBJ2-3, with D perhaps TRBD1 or TRBD2 (6 bases each). Germline assignment: CDR1 MNHEY and CDR2 SVGEGT. The CDR3 length is 15 residues. Trimming cost V 7 bases and J 2 bases, with 16 bases left between them. The chain's CDR3 is CASTLRRGVTDTQYF. The CDR3 DNA follows: TGTGCCAGCACCCTAAGGAGGGGGGTCACAGATACGCAGTATTTT.